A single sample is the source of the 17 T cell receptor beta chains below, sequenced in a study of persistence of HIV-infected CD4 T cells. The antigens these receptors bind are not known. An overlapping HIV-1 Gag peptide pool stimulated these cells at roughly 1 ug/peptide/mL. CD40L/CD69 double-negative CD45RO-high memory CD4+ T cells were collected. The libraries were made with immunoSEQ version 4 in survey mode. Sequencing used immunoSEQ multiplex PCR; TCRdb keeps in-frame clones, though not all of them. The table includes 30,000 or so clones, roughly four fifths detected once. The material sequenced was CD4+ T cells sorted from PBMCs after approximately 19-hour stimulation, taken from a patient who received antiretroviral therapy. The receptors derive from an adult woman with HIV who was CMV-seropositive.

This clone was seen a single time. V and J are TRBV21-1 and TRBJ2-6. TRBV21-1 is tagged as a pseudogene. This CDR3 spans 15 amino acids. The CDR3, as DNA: TGTGCCAGCAGCAAAGGGGGATCTGGGGCCAACGTCCTGACTTTC. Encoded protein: CASSKGGSGANVLTF.

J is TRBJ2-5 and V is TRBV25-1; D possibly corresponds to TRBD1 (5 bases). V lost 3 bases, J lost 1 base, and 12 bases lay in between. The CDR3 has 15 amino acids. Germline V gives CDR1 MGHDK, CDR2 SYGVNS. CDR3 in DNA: TGTGCCAGCAGTGAGCCAGGGATACCCCAAGAGACCCAGTACTTC. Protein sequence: CASSEPGIPQETQYF.

The CDR3 DNA sequence: TGTGCCAGCAGCTTAGCGGACAGACGGGGCTACACCTTC. Its translation: CASSLADRRGYTF. The chain links TRBV7-2 to TRBJ1-2, with D perhaps matching TRBD1 (6 bases). Per the germline V gene, CDR1 is SGHTA and CDR2 is FQGNSA. The CDR3 is 13 residues long. V was pared by 0 bases and J by 8 bases, with 10 bases between.

CDR3 residues: CASSFTESSYNEQFF. CDR3 sequence (DNA): TGTGCCAGCAGTTTTACAGAGAGCTCCTACAATGAGCAGTTCTTC. V is TRBV27 and J is TRBJ2-1; D call uncertain. The CDR3 length is 15 residues. Per the germline V gene, CDR1 is MNHEY and CDR2 is SMNVEV (reference sequence). Trimming stripped 3 bases from V and 0 bases from J, with 9 bases between.

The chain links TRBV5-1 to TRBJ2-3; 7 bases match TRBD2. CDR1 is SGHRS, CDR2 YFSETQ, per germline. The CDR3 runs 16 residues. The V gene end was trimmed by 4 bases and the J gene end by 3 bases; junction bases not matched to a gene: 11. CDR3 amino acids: CASSEGLVVVTDTQYF. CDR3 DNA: TGCGCCAGCAGCGAAGGACTAGTAGTGGTGACAGATACGCAGTATTTT.

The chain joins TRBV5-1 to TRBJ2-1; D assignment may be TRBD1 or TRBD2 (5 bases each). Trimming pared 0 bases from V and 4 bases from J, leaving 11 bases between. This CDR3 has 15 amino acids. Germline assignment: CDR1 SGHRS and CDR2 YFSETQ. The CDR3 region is CASSLVGDQYNEQFF. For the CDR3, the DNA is TGCGCCAGCAGCTTGGTGGGGGACCAGTACAATGAGCAGTTCTTC.

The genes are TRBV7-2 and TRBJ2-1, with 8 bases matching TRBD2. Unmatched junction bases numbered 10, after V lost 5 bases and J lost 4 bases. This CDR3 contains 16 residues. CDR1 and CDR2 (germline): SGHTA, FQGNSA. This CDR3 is CASSLGGGRTYNEQFF. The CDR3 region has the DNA TGTGCCAGCAGCCTCGGGGGGGGACGGACTTACAATGAGCAGTTCTTC.

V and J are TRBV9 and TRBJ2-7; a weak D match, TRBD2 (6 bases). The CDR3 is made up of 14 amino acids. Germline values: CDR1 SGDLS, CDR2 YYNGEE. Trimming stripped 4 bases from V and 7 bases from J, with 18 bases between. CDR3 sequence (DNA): TGTGCCAGCAGCCCCCTCGGCCAACGGGAGGAGCAGTACTTC. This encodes CASSPLGQREEQYF. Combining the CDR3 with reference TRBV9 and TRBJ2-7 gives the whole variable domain DSGVTQTPKHLITATGQRVTLRCSPRSGDLSVYWYQQSLDQGLQFLIQYYNGEERAKGNILERFSAQQFPDLHSELNLSSLELGDSALYFCASSPLGQREEQYFGPGTRLTVT.

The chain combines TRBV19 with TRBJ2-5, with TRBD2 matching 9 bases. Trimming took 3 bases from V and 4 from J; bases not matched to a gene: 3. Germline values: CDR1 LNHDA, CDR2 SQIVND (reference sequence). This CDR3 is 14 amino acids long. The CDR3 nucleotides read TGTGCCAGTAGTATGGGACTAGCCTCAGAGACCCAGTACTTC. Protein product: CASSMGLASETQYF.

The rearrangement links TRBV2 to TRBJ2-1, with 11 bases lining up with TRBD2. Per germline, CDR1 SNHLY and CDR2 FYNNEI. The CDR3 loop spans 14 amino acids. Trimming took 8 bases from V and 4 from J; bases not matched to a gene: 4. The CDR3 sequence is CASGLAGGYNEQFF. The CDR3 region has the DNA TGTGCCAGCGGGCTAGCGGGAGGATACAATGAGCAGTTCTTC.

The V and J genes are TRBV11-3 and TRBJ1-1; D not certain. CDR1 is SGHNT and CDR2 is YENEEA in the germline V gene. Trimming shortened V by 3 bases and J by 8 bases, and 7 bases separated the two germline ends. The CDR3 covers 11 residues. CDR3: CASSFQQEAFF. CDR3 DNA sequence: TGTGCCAGCAGCTTCCAACAGGAAGCTTTCTTT.

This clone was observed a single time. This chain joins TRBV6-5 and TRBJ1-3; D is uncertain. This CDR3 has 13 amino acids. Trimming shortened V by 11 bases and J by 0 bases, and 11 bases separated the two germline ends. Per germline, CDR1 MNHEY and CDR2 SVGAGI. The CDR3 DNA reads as TGTGCCGCCCGTGCCTTCTCTGGAAACACCATATATTTT. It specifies CAARAFSGNTIYF.

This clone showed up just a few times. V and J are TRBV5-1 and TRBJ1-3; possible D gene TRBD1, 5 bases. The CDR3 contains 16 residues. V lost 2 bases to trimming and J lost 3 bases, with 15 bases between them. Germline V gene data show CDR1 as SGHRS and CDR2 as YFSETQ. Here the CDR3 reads CASSLSQGPLGNTIYF. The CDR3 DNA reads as TGCGCCAGCAGCTTAAGTCAGGGACCCCTTGGAAACACCATATATTTT. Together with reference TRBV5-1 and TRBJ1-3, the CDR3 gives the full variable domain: KAGVTQTPRYLIKTRGQQVTLSCSPISGHRSVSWYQQTPGQGLQFLFEYFSETQRNKGNFPGRFSGRQFSNSRSEMNVSTLELGDSALYLCASSLSQGPLGNTIYFGEGSWLTVV.

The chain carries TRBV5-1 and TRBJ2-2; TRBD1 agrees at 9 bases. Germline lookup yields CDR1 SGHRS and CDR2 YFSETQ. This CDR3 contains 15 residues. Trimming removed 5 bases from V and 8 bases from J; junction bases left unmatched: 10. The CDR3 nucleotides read TGCGCCAGCAGATCCGGGACAGGGCTTTGGGGGGAGCTGTTTTTT. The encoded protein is CASRSGTGLWGELFF. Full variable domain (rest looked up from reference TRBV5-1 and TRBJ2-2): KAGVTQTPRYLIKTRGQQVTLSCSPISGHRSVSWYQQTPGQGLQFLFEYFSETQRNKGNFPGRFSGRQFSNSRSEMNVSTLELGDSALYLCASRSGTGLWGELFFGEGSRLTVL.

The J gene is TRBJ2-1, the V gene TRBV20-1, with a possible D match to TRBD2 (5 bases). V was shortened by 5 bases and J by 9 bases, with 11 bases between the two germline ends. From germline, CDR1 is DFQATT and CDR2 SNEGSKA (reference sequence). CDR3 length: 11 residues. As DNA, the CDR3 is TGCAGTGCTGGGCCGGGGAGTGAGCAGTTCTTC. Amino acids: CSAGPGSEQFF.

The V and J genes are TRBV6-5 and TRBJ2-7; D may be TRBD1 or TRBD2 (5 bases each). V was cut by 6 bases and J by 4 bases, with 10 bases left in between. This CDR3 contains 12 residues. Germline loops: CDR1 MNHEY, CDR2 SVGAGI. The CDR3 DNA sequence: TGTGCCAGCAGAGGGGAGAGATACGAGCAGTACTTC. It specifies CASRGERYEQYF.

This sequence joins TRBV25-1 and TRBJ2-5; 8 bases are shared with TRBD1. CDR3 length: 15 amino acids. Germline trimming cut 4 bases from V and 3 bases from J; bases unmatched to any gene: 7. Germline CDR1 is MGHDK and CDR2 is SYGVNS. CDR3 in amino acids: CASSGPGTGKETQYF. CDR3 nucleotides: TGTGCCAGCAGTGGGCCCGGGACAGGTAAAGAGACCCAGTACTTC. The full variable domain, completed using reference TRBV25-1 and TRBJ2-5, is EADIYQTPRYLVIGTGKKITLECSQTMGHDKMYWYQQDPGMELHLIHYSYGVNSTEKGDLSSESTVSRIRTEHFPLTLESARPSHTSQYLCASSGPGTGKETQYFGPGTRLLVL.